The 26 T cell receptor beta chains listed next were all sequenced from one sample in a study of CD8 T cells in ankylosing spondylitis. TCRdb analysed the 5' RACE reads with MiXCR anew, one entry per CDR3 protein. The data hold about 310,000 distinct CDR3 sequences, with around 21% observed a single time. The sample comprised blood, either unsorted or a sorted T cell fraction (not recorded which). Every receptor here comes from a female donor with ankylosing spondylitis or in good health (not recorded which).

This clonotype came up many times. The chain is built from TRBV12-3 or TRBV12-4 and TRBJ2-1; 8 bases fit TRBD2. V gave up 8 bases and J gave up 9 bases; unmatched junction bases: 6. CDR3 length: 12 residues. Here the CDR3 reads CASLFLAGEQFF. The CDR3 DNA sequence: TGTGCCAGCCTTTTTCTAGCGGGTGAGCAGTTCTTC.

V gene TRBV6-5 combines with J gene TRBJ1-1, with TRBD1 matching over 8 bases. Germline CDR1 MNHEY, CDR2 SVGAGI. Trimming at V came to 8 bases and at J to 3 bases, leaving 8 bases not matched to a gene. CDR3 length equals 14 residues. The CDR3 protein is CASLTRGLYTEAFF. CDR3 coding DNA: TGTGCCAGCTTGACCAGGGGGCTTTACACTGAAGCTTTCTTT.

This clonotype has more than one count but fewer than ten. V gene TRBV12-3 or TRBV12-4 combines with J gene TRBJ1-1, with D perhaps matching TRBD1 (6 bases). The CDR3 has 14 residues. Trimming cost V 6 bases and J 0 bases, with 11 bases left between them. The CDR3 reads CASRRGQLNTEAFF. CDR3 coding DNA: TGTGCCAGCAGACGTGGACAGTTGAACACTGAAGCTTTCTTT.

This chain uses TRBV5-1 with TRBJ2-1; D gene unclear. The CDR3 runs to 13 residues. Germline assignment: CDR1 SGHRS and CDR2 YFSETQ. V lost 0 bases, J lost 6 bases, and 7 bases lay in between. This chain's CDR3 is CASSLAWSNEQFF. The CDR3 DNA reads as TGCGCCAGCAGCTTGGCCTGGTCCAATGAGCAGTTCTTC. The whole variable domain, filled in from reference TRBV5-1 and TRBJ2-1, reads KAGVTQTPRYLIKTRGQQVTLSCSPISGHRSVSWYQQTPGQGLQFLFEYFSETQRNKGNFPGRFSGRQFSNSRSEMNVSTLELGDSALYLCASSLAWSNEQFFGPGTRLTVL.

The V call is TRBV5-1, the J call TRBJ2-2; 7 positions match TRBD1. The CDR3 length is 14 residues. The J segment lost 3 bases and the V segment lost 2 bases, leaving 1 base of the junction unmatched. Per germline, CDR1 SGHRS and CDR2 YFSETQ. The DNA of the CDR3 is TGCGCCAGCAGCTTCACAGGGGACACCGGGGAGCTGTTTTTT. Its translation: CASSFTGDTGELFF.

This clonotype was counted ten times or more. J is TRBJ2-5 and V is TRBV5-6, with D possibly being TRBD1 (6 bases). Germline CDR1 reads SGHDT; CDR2 reads YYEEEE. V dropped 4 bases and J dropped 1 base, with 17 bases sitting between them. The CDR3 is 16 residues long. In nucleotides, the CDR3 is TGTGCCAGCAGCCGTGGACAGACTTATTTCCAAGAGACCCAGTACTTC. Translated: CASSRGQTYFQETQYF.

This clonotype showed up just a few times. The gene calls are TRBV6-2 or TRBV6-3 and TRBJ1-2; 9 nucleotides line up with TRBD1. CDR1 MNHEY and CDR2 SVGEGT come from the germline V gene. This CDR3 has 20 residues. V shed 0 bases and J 3 bases; nucleotides not matched to a gene: 17. The CDR3 DNA is TGTGCCAGCAGTTACTCGAAGGTGGCGGTCGGGGACAGGGCCCACTATGGCTACACCTTC. Encoded protein: CASSYSKVAVGDRAHYGYTF.

The rearrangement joins TRBV19 to TRBJ1-1; D gene uncertain. The CDR3 has 13 amino acids. The germline gives CDR1 LNHDA, CDR2 SQIVND (reference sequence). Trimming left V 4 bases short and J 0 bases short, with 6 bases between. The CDR3 nucleotides are TGTGCCAGTAGTAGTCAGGTGAACACTGAAGCTTTCTTT. Encoded protein: CASSSQVNTEAFF.

The sample holds a few counts of this clonotype. This chain connects TRBV20-1 to TRBJ2-3, with D tentatively TRBD1 (5 bases). Trimming stripped 1 base from V and 6 bases from J, with 14 bases between. This CDR3 contains 14 residues. From germline, CDR1 is DFQATT and CDR2 SNEGSKA (reference sequence). This CDR3 reads CSARAGRARDTQYF. The CDR3 bases are TGCAGTGCTAGAGCGGGCAGGGCACGCGATACGCAGTATTTT.

The genes are TRBV20-1 and TRBJ2-3, with TRBD2 matching 10 bases. Losses at the gene ends were 1 base for V and 1 base for J; bases not matched to a gene: 8. Germline V CDR1 and CDR2: DFQATT, SNEGSKA (reference sequence). The length of the CDR3 is 17 residues. The CDR3 sequence is CSARAPFLAGGTDTQYF. In DNA form, the CDR3 reads TGCAGTGCTAGAGCCCCCTTCCTAGCGGGGGGCACAGATACGCAGTATTTT.

The V gene is TRBV6-1, the J gene TRBJ2-2, with 7 positions matching TRBD2. The junction had 8 bases not matched to a gene; V was cut back by 6 bases and J by 1 base. Germline-derived CDR1 and CDR2 are MNHNS and SASEGT. This CDR3 contains 16 residues. As DNA, the CDR3 is TGTGCCAGCAGCCGAAGCGGGAACCTGAACACCGGGGAGCTGTTTTTT. Translating it yields CASSRSGNLNTGELFF.

A word on this clonotype: The junction departs from germline at one end; a sequencing error may be responsible. The rearrangement links TRBV2 to TRBJ2-1; 9 bases map to TRBD1. Germline lookup yields CDR1 SNHLY and CDR2 FYNNEI. The CDR3 extends over 16 amino acids. CDR3 coding DNA: TGTGCCAGCAGCAAATCACCGGGACAGGGCTACAATGAGCAGTTATTC. It is translated as CASSKSPGQGYNEQLF.

The rearrangement joins TRBV15 to TRBJ1-5; possibly TRBD1 for D (6 bases). CDR1 and CDR2 from the germline V gene are LNHNV and YYDKDF (reference sequence). The CDR3 is 15 amino acids. Trimming removed 1 base at V and 9 bases at J, with 16 bases between. CDR3 residues: CATSRGWTAGGPQHF. CDR3 DNA: TGTGCCACCAGCAGAGGGTGGACAGCCGGGGGGCCCCAGCATTTT. The full variable domain, rest sourced from reference TRBV15 and TRBJ1-5, is DAMVIQNPRYQVTQFGKPVTLSCSQTLNHNVMYWYQQKSSQAPKLLFHYYDKDFNNEADTPDNFQSRRPNTSFCFLDIRSPGLGDTAMYLCATSRGWTAGGPQHFGDGTRLSIL.

This clonotype was observed a few times. The rearrangement links TRBV3-1 to TRBJ1-1; the D gene is possibly TRBD1 (5 bases). Trimming shortened V by 1 base and J by 3 bases, and 9 bases separated the two germline ends. Germline V gene lookup returns CDR1 LGHDT and CDR2 YNNKEL (reference sequence). The CDR3 is made up of 14 amino acids. CDR3 DNA: TGTGCCAGCAGCCAAGCGGGGGAGGACACTGAAGCTTTCTTT. Its protein is CASSQAGEDTEAFF.

V and J are TRBV9 and TRBJ1-3, with a tentative D call TRBD1 (5 bases). CDR1 is SGDLS, CDR2 YYNGEE, per germline. The CDR3 loop spans 14 amino acids. V lost 0 bases and J lost 4, with 8 bases in between. This CDR3 is CASSVAGLGNTIYF. In DNA, the CDR3 is TGTGCCAGCAGCGTAGCGGGACTGGGAAACACCATATATTTT.

The CDR3 loop reads CASSQERGSFYNEQFF. DNA for the CDR3: TGTGCCAGCAGCCAAGAACGAGGGAGTTTCTACAATGAGCAGTTCTTC. The genes are TRBV3-1 and TRBJ2-1; D is possibly TRBD2 (5 bases). Deletions cut 0 bases from V and 3 bases from J, with 12 bases between. This CDR3 region has 16 residues. Germline loops: CDR1 LGHDT, CDR2 YNNKEL (reference sequence).

V gene TRBV7-2 combines with J gene TRBJ2-7; 7 bases fit TRBD2. V gave up 5 bases and J gave up 2 bases; unmatched junction bases: 15. The germline gives CDR1 SGHTA, CDR2 FQGNSA. There are 17 residues in the CDR3. CDR3: CASSLLQVGGRAYEQYF. The CDR3 bases are TGTGCCAGCAGCCTTTTACAGGTCGGAGGGAGGGCCTACGAGCAGTACTTC.

J is TRBJ2-7 and V is TRBV29-1, with D perhaps matching TRBD2 (6 bases). Trimming pared 3 bases from V and 2 bases from J, leaving 11 bases between. The germline V gene has CDR1 SQVTM and CDR2 ANQGSEA. The CDR3 is made up of 13 amino acids. CDR3: CSVDGRGAYEQYF. CDR3 nucleotides: TGCAGCGTTGACGGGAGAGGTGCCTACGAGCAGTACTTC.

This chain connects TRBV5-6 to TRBJ2-1; possible D gene TRBD2, 5 bases. Germline V lookup: CDR1 SGHDT, CDR2 YYEEEE. The CDR3 spans 14 residues. V was clipped by 4 bases and J by 6 bases, with 14 bases between them. The CDR3 is CASSPRLASNEQFF. CDR3 in DNA: TGTGCCAGCAGCCCACGCCTAGCTAGCAATGAGCAGTTCTTC.

In this sample, this clonotype turned up a few times. The V gene is TRBV19, the J gene TRBJ2-1; 10 nucleotides align to TRBD2. The V gene end was trimmed by 7 bases and the J gene end by 7 bases; junction bases not matched to a gene: 4. This CDR3 contains 13 residues. The germline CDR1 and CDR2 sequences are LNHDA and SQIVND (reference sequence). DNA for the CDR3: TGTGCCAGTAAACTAGCGGGACGAAATGAGCAGTTCTTC. This gives the protein CASKLAGRNEQFF. Full variable domain (outside the CDR3, taken from reference TRBV19 and TRBJ2-1): DGGITQSPKYLFRKEGQNVTLSCEQNLNHDAMYWYRQDPGQGLRLIYYSQIVNDFQKGDIAEGYSVSREKKESFPLTVTSAQKNPTAFYLCASKLAGRNEQFFGPGTRLTVL.

In this sample, this clonotype turned up a few times. V gene TRBV20-1 combines with J gene TRBJ2-7; D is perhaps TRBD1 (5 bases). CDR3 length equals 16 residues. Trimming removed 3 bases at V and 7 bases at J, with 25 bases between. Germline CDR1 is DFQATT and CDR2 is SNEGSKA (reference sequence). DNA for the CDR3: TGCAGTGCTAGCTTTCAGGGTACGCTGCAGCTGGGTGAGCAGTACTTC. It translates to CSASFQGTLQLGEQYF.

The rearrangement uses TRBV12-3 or TRBV12-4 and TRBJ2-1, with D possibly TRBD2 on 6 matching bases. The V end lost 5 bases, the J end lost 2 bases, and 13 bases lay between the germline ends. The CDR3 totals 15 residues. The CDR3 loop is CASSARRETYNEQFF. CDR3 nucleotide sequence: TGTGCCAGCAGTGCCCGGAGGGAGACCTACAATGAGCAGTTCTTC.

Here the CDR3 DNA reads TGTGCCACCAGTGACCCCTCCAAAGGAGCACACAATGAGCAGTTCTTC. This encodes CATSDPSKGAHNEQFF. The chain combines TRBV24-1 with TRBJ2-1; D uncertain. The germline gives CDR1 KGHDR, CDR2 SFDVKD. The CDR3 has 16 residues. With 4 bases removed from V and 5 bases from J, the gap between germline ends came to 17 bases.

The chain has TRBV15 and TRBJ2-5; unclear D gene. The CDR3 is 13 residues long. Germline V gives CDR1 LNHNV, CDR2 YYDKDF (reference sequence). Trimming removed 4 bases from V and 0 bases from J, with 6 bases in between. The CDR3 spells CATSILNQETQYF. CDR3 sequence (DNA): TGTGCCACCAGCATCTTGAACCAAGAGACCCAGTACTTC.

This clonotype was found many times. The rearrangement joins TRBV20-1 to TRBJ2-7, with 10 bases lining up with TRBD2. The CDR3 spans 13 residues. Germline-derived CDR1 and CDR2 are DFQATT and SNEGSKA (reference sequence). The V segment lost 5 bases and the J segment 4 bases; nucleotides outside the gene matches: 5. CDR3 DNA sequence: TGCAGTGCTCGACTAGCGGGCCGTTACGAGCAGTACTTC. Translation: CSARLAGRYEQYF.

This chain connects TRBV12-3 or TRBV12-4 to TRBJ2-3; a possible D gene is TRBD2 (6 bases). Trimming stripped 0 bases from V and 4 bases from J, with 17 bases between. The CDR3 extends over 17 amino acids. The CDR3 DNA is TGTGCCAGCAGTTTAGCCTCCGGGACTCCGGGTTCAGATACGCAGTATTTT. Protein sequence: CASSLASGTPGSDTQYF.